Given below is one T cell receptor (beta chain) in context. The antigen remains undetermined. This record comes from a study of beta chain features in type 1 diabetes. Study results and caveats: Lower insertion and higher deletion counts appeared at VDJ junctions in type 1 diabetes patients. Moderate yet significant TCRB CDR3 shortening was seen in Type 1 diabetes patients in all four CD4+ subsets. High TCR expression in some cells could lead to their over-representation in cDNA sequencing.

CD4+ cells of the naive, central memory, regulatory and stem cell-like memory types were sorted via CD45RO/CCR7/CD25/CD127/CD95/CD27. Reverse transcribing all isolated RNA meant expressed TCRB transcripts were sequenced. This table comes from immunoSEQ multiplex PCR, and its TCRdb copy is limited to in-frame clones, with some not included. The data show 300,000 to 400,000 clones, with 10% to 15% seen just once and approximately 0.015% held by the top ten. This CDR3 region has 13 residues. V lost 6 bases, J lost 6 bases, and 14 bases lay in between. Germline V gives CDR1 MNHEY, CDR2 SVGAGI. The specimen was naive CD4+ T cells from blood. The source of this sequence is a man aged 18 to 30 in good health. This sequence joins TRBV6-5 and TRBJ1-2, with unresolved D. This CDR3 is CASSPLTGNGYTF. Written as DNA, the CDR3 is TGTGCCAGCAGCCCACTGACGGGGAATGGCTACACCTTC.